Detailed here is one T cell receptor (beta chain). The data belong to a study of T cells after posttransplantation cyclophosphamide. Cyclophosphamide on days +3 and +4 followed busulfan-fludarabine conditioning and a marrow graft. The CDR3 has 17 amino acids. Trimming removed 3 bases at V and 2 bases at J, with 17 bases between. Germline assignment: CDR1 LNHDA and CDR2 SQIVND (reference sequence). Repertoires were generated with immunoSEQ multiplex PCR, while TCRdb's copy carries only in-frame clones and drops some. The sample has tens of thousands of clones; around four fifths are singletons. Sequencing was performed on CD4+ T cells sorted from blood, taken approximately 2,000 days after a stem cell transplant with posttransplant cyclophosphamide. V and J are TRBV19 and TRBJ1-5, with D perhaps TRBD1 (6 bases). This clonotype originated in a female patient aged 40-49 years who received an allogeneic stem cell transplant from a related donor, was CMV-positive, and had no GVHD. A share of the T cells may be of graft donor origin. The CDR3: CASSILLGGMGNQPQHF. DNA of the CDR3: TGTGCCAGTAGTATTCTTTTAGGGGGTATGGGCAATCAGCCCCAGCATTTT.